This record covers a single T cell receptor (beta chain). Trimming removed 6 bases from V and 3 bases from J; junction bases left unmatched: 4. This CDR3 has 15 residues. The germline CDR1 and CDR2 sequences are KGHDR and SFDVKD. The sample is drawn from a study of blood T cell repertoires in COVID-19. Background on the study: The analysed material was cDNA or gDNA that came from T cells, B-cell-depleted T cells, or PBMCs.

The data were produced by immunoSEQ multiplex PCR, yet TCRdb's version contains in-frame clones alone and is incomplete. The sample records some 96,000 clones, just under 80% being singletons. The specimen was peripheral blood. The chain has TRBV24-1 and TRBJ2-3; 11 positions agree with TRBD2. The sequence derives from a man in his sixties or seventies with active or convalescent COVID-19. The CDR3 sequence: CATSRASGGTDTQYF. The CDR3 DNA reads TGTGCCACCAGTCGGGCTAGCGGGGGGACAGATACGCAGTATTTT.